This T cell receptor beta chain comes out of a study of PD-1 blockade in classical Hodgkin lymphoma. Relapses following autologous stem cell transplantation were seen in all patients, with brentuximab vedotin exposure varying. Patients showed best responses of complete response, partial response or progressive disease. Clones were read by immunoSEQ multiplex PCR, and TCRdb kept only the in-frame ones, dropping some. The table shows roughly 15,000 clones, with roughly four fifths occurring only once. This CDR3 region has 12 residues. V was clipped by 1 base and J by 8 bases, with 6 bases between them. Looked up from germline, CDR1 is SGHVS and CDR2 is FQNEAQ.

This sequence joins TRBV7-8 and TRBJ2-1; unclear D gene. The sequenced sample was peripheral blood mononuclear cells (PBMCs), obtained at baseline. The source is a human donor with classical Hodgkin lymphoma. CDR3 amino acids: CASSLGNDEQFF. CDR3 nucleotides: TGTGCCAGCAGCTTAGGAAACGATGAGCAGTTCTTC. Full variable domain (missing parts from reference TRBV7-8 and TRBJ2-1): GAGVSQSPRYKVAKRGQDVALRCDPISGHVSLFWYQQALGQGPEFLTYFQNEAQLDKSGLPSDRFFAERPEGSVSTLKIQRTQQEDSAVYLCASSLGNDEQFFGPGTRLTVL.